This is a list of T cell receptor beta chains from one sample in a study of T and B cells in COVID-19 patients. TCRdb analysed the multiplex PCR reads with MiXCR anew, one entry per CDR3 protein. The table has about 2,000 distinct CDR3 sequences, roughly 24% seen once; the top ten hold more than 55%. Sequenced: blood. The source of these receptors is a human donor with active COVID-19. Both conserved end residues are part of each CDR3. Each record gives: J gene, V gene, clone size, D gene, CDR3 DNA, CDR3 protein. A D gene is named only where the DNA matches it firmly. The size of a clone is reported for some rows only, either as once, few or many, or as a class for expanded clones.

TRBJ2-7 TRBV20-1 NA NA TGCAGTGCCGGCGAGGGAGGTATGGCCTACGAGCAGTACTTC CSAGEGGMAYEQYF
TRBJ2-1 TRBV20-1 NA TRBD2 TGCAGTGCTAGGGGGGGCGGACTAGCGGGAGTGGGAAGCTCCTACAATGAGCAGTTCTTC CSARGGGLAGVGSSYNEQFF
TRBJ2-2 TRBV18 medium-sized TRBD2 TGTGCCAGCTCACCACTAGATGTGGAACTAGCGGGAGATGTCACCGGGGAGCTGTTTTTT CASSPLDVELAGDVTGELFF
TRBJ1-6 TRBV6-5 few TRBD1 TGTGCCAGCAGCAGGACAGGGTTGGGCAGTTCACCCCTCCACTTT CASSRTGLGSSPLHF
TRBJ2-2 TRBV5-5 medium-sized TRBD2 TGTGCCAGCAGCTTGGCGGGCGGGAGGGCCACCGGGGAGCTGTTTTTT CASSLAGGRATGELFF
TRBJ2-7 TRBV4-3 NA TRBD2 TGCGCCAGCAGCCAAGACCTAGCGGGAACCTACGAGCAGTACTTC CASSQDLAGTYEQYF
TRBJ1-2 TRBV20-1 few NA TGCAGTGCACGGGACACTGCAACTGGCTACACCTTC CSARDTATGYTF
TRBJ1-1 TRBV20-1 few NA TGCAGTGCTAGACAGGGCGTGGGGTACACTGAAGCTTTCTTT CSARQGVGYTEAFF
TRBJ1-2 TRBV5-8 NA NA TGTGCCAGCAGCTTTATCGGCAGGGACTATGGCTACACCTTC CASSFIGRDYGYTF
TRBJ1-3 TRBV5-1 few NA TGCGCCAGCAGCTCCGGACAGTCAAGCTCTGGAAACACCATATATTTT CASSSGQSSSGNTIYF
TRBJ2-1 TRBV5-1 NA TRBD2 TGCGCCAGCAGGCCACGACCTGCCGGGACTAGTTCAGTTGAGCAGTTCTTC CASRPRPAGTSSVEQFF
TRBJ2-7 TRBV15 NA TRBD2 TGTGCCACCAGCGAGGATGGGACTAGCGGGTCCTACGAGCAGTACTTC CATSEDGTSGSYEQYF
TRBJ2-3 TRBV6-5 few NA TGTGCCAGCAGTTACTCCCCAGGAGTGACAGATACGCAGTATTTT CASSYSPGVTDTQYF
TRBJ2-7 TRBV6-1 NA TRBD2 TGTGCCAGCAGTGAAGCGCCATTAGCGGGGTCCGTGTTTTCCTACGAGCAGTACTTC CASSEAPLAGSVFSYEQYF
TRBJ1-5 TRBV19 NA NA TGTGCCAGTTGGCCCCAGGGTTATAGCAATCAGCCCCAGCATTTT CASWPQGYSNQPQHF
TRBJ1-5 TRBV27 NA NA TGTGCCAGCAGTAAATACAGGGCGAATCAGCCCCAGCATTTT CASSKYRANQPQHF
TRBJ2-3 TRBV5-1 once TRBD2 TGTGCCAGCAGCCCGACTAGCGTTTCAGATACGCAGTATTTT CASSPTSVSDTQYF
TRBJ1-5 TRBV28 NA NA TGTGCCAGCAGTTCAATTGTGAGCAATCAGCCCCAGCATTTT CASSSIVSNQPQHF
TRBJ2-3 TRBV27 medium-sized TRBD2 TGTGCCAGCAGGGGACTAGCGACAGATACGCAGTATTTT CASRGLATDTQYF
TRBJ2-5 TRBV6-5 medium-sized NA TGTGCCAGCAGTGAAGCGCTATACTACGGCCAGTACTTC CASSEALYYGQYF
TRBJ1-1 TRBV19 NA NA TGTGCCAGTAGTATAGTAGCCGGGAACACTGAAGCTTTCTTT CASSIVAGNTEAFF
TRBJ2-7 TRBV29-1 NA NA TGCAGCGTTGTTCAGCTGGGCTACGAGCAGTACTTC CSVVQLGYEQYF
TRBJ1-5 TRBV10-3 NA TRBD1 TGTGCCACCAGTGATGACAGGGCGGGCAATCAGCCCCAGCATTTT CATSDDRAGNQPQHF
TRBJ2-7 TRBV28 NA NA TGTGCCAGCAGTATTGGGCAAAGGGCCGAGCAGTACTTC CASSIGQRAEQYF
TRBJ1-2 TRBV6-1 NA TRBD1 TGTGCCAGCAGTGAAGGTACAGGGGTACTCTACACCTTC CASSEGTGVLYTF
TRBJ2-5 TRBV7-9 few TRBD1 TGTGCCAGCAGCTCGAGAGGGGGCGTGGAGACCCAGTACTTC CASSSRGGVETQYF
TRBJ2-2 TRBV6-1 medium-sized NA TGTGCCAGCAGAGTCACAACGAACACCGGGGAGCTGTTTTTT CASRVTTNTGELFF
TRBJ1-4 TRBV21-1 NA NA TGTGCCAGCAGCTATCAGGCAACAACTAATGAAAAACTGTTTTTT CASSYQATTNEKLFF
TRBJ2-2 TRBV6-2/TRBV6-3 medium-sized NA TGTGCCAGCAGTTCGGGACTTGTGAACACCGGGGAGCTGTTTTTT CASSSGLVNTGELFF
TRBJ1-3 TRBV20-1 NA NA TGCAGTGCCATGACGGGTGCGGGAAACACCATATATTTT CSAMTGAGNTIYF
TRBJ2-3 TRBV12-3/TRBV12-4 medium-sized NA TGTGCCAGCAGTTTACTACTAGAAGGCACAGATACGCAGTATTTT CASSLLLEGTDTQYF
TRBJ2-7 TRBV18 NA TRBD2 TGTGCCAGCTCACCAGCCGGACTAGCAAGCTCCTACGAGCAGTACTTC CASSPAGLASSYEQYF
TRBJ2-1 TRBV15 medium-sized NA TGTGCCACCAGCAGAGATGGGTCCTCCTTTGAGCAGTTCTTC CATSRDGSSFEQFF
TRBJ2-1 TRBV11-1 NA TRBD2 TGTGCCAGCAGCTTCCAACTAGCGGGGAACAATGAGCAGTTCTTC CASSFQLAGNNEQFF
TRBJ2-1 TRBV7-6 medium-sized TRBD2 TGTGCCAGCAGCTCCGGACTAGCGAGGAATGAGCAGTTCTTC CASSSGLARNEQFF
TRBJ2-3 TRBV4-3 NA NA TGCGCCAGCAGCCCTACAGTGGACTCAGATACGCAGTATTTT CASSPTVDSDTQYF
TRBJ2-1 TRBV7-2 few TRBD2 TGTGCCAGCAGCTTAGACGGACTAGCGGGGCAGCAGTTCTTC CASSLDGLAGQQFF